The 29 T cell receptor beta chains in this list originate from one sample, sequenced in a study of CD8 T cells in ankylosing spondylitis. Using its own MiXCR run on the 5' RACE reads, TCRdb lists one record per CDR3 protein. The profile shows about 300,000 distinct CDR3 sequences, 20% to 25% of them singletons. Sequences were obtained from blood, either unsorted or a sorted T cell fraction (not recorded which). The source of these receptors is a female donor with ankylosing spondylitis or in good health (not recorded which).

This rearrangement joins TRBV6-5 to TRBJ2-5, with TRBD1 identical over 10 bases. Trimming at V came to 0 bases and at J to 4 bases, leaving 8 bases not matched to a gene. The CDR3 contains 17 residues. Germline loops: CDR1 MNHEY, CDR2 SVGAGI. This CDR3 reads CASSYSTQTGGGETQYF. CDR3 in DNA: TGTGCCAGCAGTTACTCGACCCAGACAGGGGGCGGAGAGACCCAGTACTTC.

Only a few counts were recorded for this clonotype. The V gene is TRBV12-3 or TRBV12-4, the J gene TRBJ2-3; 7 positions match TRBD2. The CDR3 runs to 14 residues. Losses at the gene ends were 6 bases for V and 2 bases for J; bases not matched to a gene: 5. The CDR3 protein is CASRVAGSTDTQYF. The CDR3 nucleotides are TGTGCCAGCAGGGTAGCGGGCTCCACAGATACGCAGTATTTT.

In this sample, this clonotype turned up a few times. The chain links TRBV7-3 to TRBJ2-2, with no clear D. V lost 3 bases and J lost 5, with 10 bases in between. Germline CDR1 reads SGHTA; CDR2 reads FQGTGA. This CDR3 region has 14 residues. CDR3 in DNA: TGTGCCAGCAGCTTCTTAGTGGGAACCGGGGAGCTGTTTTTT. Its protein is CASSFLVGTGELFF.

There are a few counts of this clonotype. The chain links TRBV10-3 to TRBJ2-3; D may correspond to TRBD1 or TRBD2 (5 bases each). This CDR3 is 16 amino acids long. V lost 4 bases to trimming and J lost 4 bases, with 18 bases between them. The germline CDR1 and CDR2 sequences are ENHRY and SYGVKD. The CDR3 is CAISGGLGEEADTQYF. As DNA, the CDR3 is TGTGCCATCAGTGGGGGGTTAGGTGAGGAGGCAGATACGCAGTATTTT.

The CDR3 sequence: CATSSRLAGSYEQYF. DNA of the CDR3: TGTGCCACCAGCTCCCGGCTAGCGGGTTCCTACGAGCAGTACTTC. The gene calls are TRBV15 and TRBJ2-7; TRBD2 matches at 8 bases. With 5 bases clipped from V and 1 base from J, the junction kept 7 bases outside the gene matches. CDR1 and CDR2 (germline): LNHNV, YYDKDF (reference sequence). This CDR3 is built from 15 residues.

The sample holds a few counts of this clonotype. The rearrangement joins TRBV7-3 to TRBJ2-3; 9 nucleotides agree with TRBD2. The V gene's germline CDR1 is SGHTA and CDR2 FQGTGA. J was trimmed by 2 bases and V by 7 bases; bases with no gene match: 10. The CDR3 sequence is 16 residues long. The CDR3 DNA reads as TGTGCCAGCACCTCGGGTGCTAGCGGGAACACAGATACGCAGTATTTT. This codes for CASTSGASGNTDTQYF.

This CDR3 is CASSPLLASETQYF. CDR3 coding DNA: TGTGCCAGCAGTCCCCTACTAGCGTCGGAGACCCAGTACTTC. This chain joins TRBV28 and TRBJ2-5, with TRBD2 matching over 7 bases. Germline CDR1 MDHEN, CDR2 SYDVKM. This CDR3 has 14 residues. Losses at the gene ends were 5 bases for V and 5 bases for J; bases not matched to a gene: 8.

A few counts support this clonotype. J is TRBJ2-3 and V is TRBV30, with TRBD1 identical over 9 bases. Germline V gives CDR1 GTSNPN, CDR2 SVGIG (reference sequence). This CDR3 is built from 14 residues. The trim removed 2 bases at V and 7 bases at J, leaving 7 bases unmatched. CDR3 DNA sequence: TGTGCCTGGAGTACAGGGGGCACGCAGAATACGCAGTATTTT. As protein: CAWSTGGTQNTQYF. The full variable domain, completed using reference TRBV30 and TRBJ2-3, is SQTIHQWPATLVQPVGSPLSLECTVEGTSNPNLYWYRQAAGRGLQLLFYSVGIGQISSEVPQNLSASRPQDRQFILSSKKLLLSDSGFYLCAWSTGGTQNTQYFGPGTRLTVL.

This clonotype has more than one count but fewer than ten. The chain has TRBV5-1 and TRBJ2-1; 12 bases are shared with TRBD2. This CDR3 is 15 amino acids long. The V gene end was trimmed by 8 bases and the J gene end by 7 bases; junction bases not matched to a gene: 10. Looked up from germline, CDR1 is SGHRS and CDR2 is YFSETQ. The CDR3 region has the DNA TGCGCCAGTACGCTCGTTCTAGCGGGAGGGAATGAGCAGTTCTTC. This gives the protein CASTLVLAGGNEQFF.

Only a few counts were recorded for this clonotype. The chain employs TRBV30 and TRBJ2-3; no firm D call. Germline V gene lookup returns CDR1 GTSNPN and CDR2 SVGIG (reference sequence). The CDR3 has 15 amino acids. Trimming left V 3 bases short and J 1 base short, with 14 bases between. CDR3 DNA: TGTGCCTGGAGCCCCCGTGGGGTCGGCACAGATACGCAGTATTTT. Amino acid sequence: CAWSPRGVGTDTQYF.

In this sample, this clonotype turned up many times. The chain combines TRBV5-1 with TRBJ1-6; D remains unclear. The CDR3 has 14 residues. Germline V gives CDR1 SGHRS, CDR2 YFSETQ. Trimming shortened V by 0 bases and J by 3 bases, and 4 bases separated the two germline ends. DNA of the CDR3: TGCGCCAGCAGCTTGGGCAGCTATAATTCACCCCTCCACTTT. This translates into CASSLGSYNSPLHF.

This chain connects TRBV7-2 to TRBJ2-1; tentatively, D is TRBD1 (7 bases). Trimming pared 5 bases from V and 1 base from J, leaving 12 bases between. Germline CDR1 SGHTA, CDR2 FQGNSA. This CDR3 has 15 residues. DNA of the CDR3: TGTGCCAGCAGCCTCAGGGGGGTGTCCTACAATGAGCAGTTCTTC. Its translation: CASSLRGVSYNEQFF.

The chain uses TRBV12-3 or TRBV12-4 and TRBJ1-2; TRBD1 is a possible D gene (6 bases). V dropped 5 bases and J dropped 9 bases, with 28 bases sitting between them. This CDR3 is 17 amino acids long. The CDR3 spells CASSPLSFGQSADRYTF. Written as DNA, the CDR3 is TGTGCCAGCAGTCCCTTATCGTTCGGACAGTCCGCTGATCGCTACACCTTC.

This clonotype occurred a few times. The chain has TRBV6-2 or TRBV6-3 and TRBJ2-2, with TRBD2 matching 9 bases. V lost 10 bases and J lost 4; bases outside the gene matches: 13. The CDR3 extends over 16 amino acids. Germline V gene lookup returns CDR1 MNHEY and CDR2 SVGEGT. CDR3 protein: CATLGLAGRSTGELFF. For the CDR3, the DNA is TGTGCCACCTTGGGGCTAGCGGGAAGGAGCACCGGGGAGCTGTTTTTT.

The V and J genes are TRBV20-1 and TRBJ2-5, with unresolved D. Germline CDR1 and CDR2: DFQATT and SNEGSKA (reference sequence). The CDR3 totals 16 residues. The V end was cut by 6 bases, the J end by 1 base, with 21 bases between. The CDR3 bases are TGCAGTGCCGCCCTCTCCCCGATTACACTCCAAGAGACCCAGTACTTC. Protein: CSAALSPITLQETQYF.

This clonotype was observed a handful of times. V and J are TRBV6-2 or TRBV6-3 and TRBJ2-7; TRBD2 is a possible D gene (5 bases). Germline CDR1 reads MNHEY; CDR2 reads SVGEGT. The CDR3 runs to 15 residues. The V gene lost 6 bases and the J gene lost 6 bases, with 21 bases spanning the gap. CDR3 amino acids: CASSGFSGARAEQYF. DNA of the CDR3: TGTGCCAGCAGCGGATTCTCAGGTGCGAGGGCCGAGCAGTACTTC.

CDR3 sequence: CASSDGSGTAAYEQYF. The CDR3 nucleotides read TGCGCCAGCAGCGATGGATCCGGGACAGCAGCCTACGAGCAGTACTTC. The J gene is TRBJ2-7, the V gene TRBV5-1; 7 bases fit TRBD1. CDR1 is SGHRS and CDR2 is YFSETQ in the germline V gene. The junction had 12 bases not matched to a gene; V was cut back by 4 bases and J by 2 bases. The CDR3 extends over 16 amino acids.

CDR3 coding DNA: TGCGCCAGCAGCTTGGGGGACAGCGCCTATAATTCACCCCTCCACTTT. This encodes CASSLGDSAYNSPLHF. The chain uses TRBV5-1 and TRBJ1-6, with 7 bases fitting TRBD1. The V gene end was trimmed by 0 bases and the J gene end by 2 bases; junction bases not matched to a gene: 2. This CDR3 has 16 amino acids. The germline CDR1 and CDR2 sequences are SGHRS and YFSETQ.

V and J are TRBV6-1 and TRBJ2-1; D possibly corresponds to TRBD2 (6 bases). This CDR3 is built from 18 residues. Trimming stripped 6 bases from V and 1 base from J, with 22 bases between. Germline loops: CDR1 MNHNS, CDR2 SASEGT. In nucleotides, the CDR3 is TGTGCCAGCAGCACGACCTTCCGAGCGGGTGGATCCTACAATGAGCAGTTCTTC. Amino acids: CASSTTFRAGGSYNEQFF.

The chain has TRBV7-9 and TRBJ2-7; D gene uncertain. Trimming removed 5 bases at V and 9 bases at J, with 11 bases between. The CDR3 is 11 amino acids. CDR1 and CDR2 (germline): SEHNR, FQNEAQ (reference sequence). The CDR3 loop is CASSGVERQYF. The CDR3 bases are TGTGCCAGCAGCGGAGTTGAGCGGCAGTACTTC. Combining the CDR3 with reference TRBV7-9 and TRBJ2-7 gives the whole variable domain DTGVSQNPRHKITKRGQNVTFRCDPISEHNRLYWYRQTLGQGPEFLTYFQNEAQLEKSRLLSDRFSAERPKGSFSTLEIQRTEQGDSAMYLCASSGVERQYFGPGTRLTVT.

This chain connects TRBV6-5 to TRBJ2-2, with 15 bases lining up with TRBD2. The CDR3 spans 18 residues. Germline V gene lookup returns CDR1 MNHEY and CDR2 SVGAGI. Losses at the gene ends were 1 base for V and 4 bases for J; bases not matched to a gene: 4. The CDR3 is CASSYWTSGRAGTGELFF. In DNA form, the CDR3 reads TGTGCCAGCAGTTACTGGACTAGCGGGAGGGCCGGCACCGGGGAGCTGTTTTTT.

This clonotype occurred many times. The chain carries TRBV5-5 and TRBJ1-5; D is unclear. Trimming shortened V by 0 bases and J by 4 bases, and 11 bases separated the two germline ends. Germline CDR1 is SGHKS and CDR2 is YYEKEE (reference sequence). The CDR3 extends over 15 amino acids. DNA of the CDR3: TGTGCCAGCAGCTTGGTAGCACAGCCGAATCAGCCCCAGCATTTT. It codes for CASSLVAQPNQPQHF.

This rearrangement joins TRBV5-1 to TRBJ2-7; D call uncertain. There are 13 residues in the CDR3. Germline CDR1 SGHRS, CDR2 YFSETQ. The germline V and J ends were trimmed by 4 bases and 4 bases, with 12 bases remaining between them. In DNA form, the CDR3 reads TGCGCCAGCAGCACTACAGCGAGTTACGAGCAGTACTTC. Its protein product is CASSTTASYEQYF.

This clonotype was detected a few times. The chain links TRBV20-1 to TRBJ2-3; D may be TRBD2 (5 bases). There are 9 residues in the CDR3. Germline CDR1 reads DFQATT; CDR2 reads SNEGSKA (reference sequence). Trimming shortened V by 6 bases and J by 11 bases, and 9 bases separated the two germline ends. CDR3 loop: CSAREKQYF. The CDR3 bases are TGCAGTGCGAGGGAGAAGCAGTATTTT.

The V call is TRBV11-2, the J call TRBJ2-3; 7 positions match TRBD2. Germline V gene lookup returns CDR1 SGHAT and CDR2 FQNNGV. J gave up 1 base and V 5 bases, and 12 bases lay outside the gene matches. The CDR3 sequence is 17 residues long. CDR3 amino acids: CASSLLRLARGTDTQYF. CDR3 nucleotide sequence: TGTGCCAGCAGCCTTCTTAGACTAGCTAGGGGCACAGATACGCAGTATTTT.

This clonotype has a handful of counts. The rearrangement uses TRBV7-2 and TRBJ2-3; D remains ambiguous. The length of the CDR3 is 13 residues. The V end lost 4 bases, the J end lost 6 bases, and 11 bases lay between the germline ends. Germline values: CDR1 SGHTA, CDR2 FQGNSA. CDR3 in DNA: TGTGCCAGCAGCTCCCCCAATCGGGATACGCAGTATTTT. Encoded protein: CASSSPNRDTQYF.

This clonotype was seen a handful of times. The CDR3 DNA is TGTGCCAGCTCACCGGGACTAGCGGGAATTTTACAAGAGACCCAGTACTTC. It specifies CASSPGLAGILQETQYF. The rearrangement joins TRBV18 to TRBJ2-5, with 13 nucleotides matching TRBD2. The CDR3 is made up of 17 amino acids. Germline-derived CDR1 and CDR2 are KGHSH and LQKENI. Trimming took 3 bases from V and 2 from J; bases not matched to a gene: 6.

The chain's CDR3 is CASTAGAEAFF. CDR3 DNA sequence: TGTGCCAGCACCGCAGGGGCTGAAGCTTTCTTT. This chain joins TRBV6-5 and TRBJ1-1; TRBD1 might be the D (6 bases). Deletions cut 7 bases from V and 6 bases from J, with 9 bases between. Germline lookup yields CDR1 MNHEY and CDR2 SVGAGI. The CDR3 length is 11 residues.

At least ten counts were recorded for this clonotype. The chain couples TRBV5-6 to TRBJ2-4; possibly TRBD1 for D (5 bases). The length of the CDR3 is 15 residues. V shed 0 bases and J shed 3 bases, with 10 bases lying between them. The germline V gene encodes CDR1 SGHDT and CDR2 YYEEEE. In nucleotides, the CDR3 is TGTGCCAGCAGCTTGGGAGACAGCCGCAAAAACATTCAGTACTTC. This sequence encodes CASSLGDSRKNIQYF.